These 27 T cell receptor beta chains came from one sample sequenced in a study of neoadjuvant anti-PD-1 for oral cavity cancer. Clones were sequenced by immunoSEQ multiplex PCR, and TCRdb holds only the in-frame ones, with some missing. This table holds 55,000 to 75,000 clones, about 86% found once. Time point of the sample: after neoadjuvant nivolumab, at surgical resection. The material was PBMCs, obtained after nivolumab (anti-PD-1) treatment. These TCRs come from a person between 40 and 80 years old with oral cavity squamous cell carcinoma.

This clone was picked up one time. J is TRBJ1-4 and V is TRBV5-1; D may be TRBD1 (5 bases). This CDR3 is 14 amino acids long. V was shortened by 5 bases and J by 1 base, with 9 bases between the two germline ends. The germline V gene has CDR1 SGHRS and CDR2 YFSETQ. The CDR3 DNA reads as TGCGCCAGCAGTGCAGGGTTAACTAATGAAAAACTGTTTTTT. It is translated as CASSAGLTNEKLFF.

CDR3 in DNA: TGTGCCAGCAGTTACGGGACAGGGCGTCAGCCCCAGCATTTT. Residues: CASSYGTGRQPQHF. V is TRBV6-5 and J is TRBJ1-5; TRBD1 matches at 9 bases. CDR1 and CDR2 (germline): MNHEY, SVGAGI. The V segment lost 2 bases and the J segment 6 bases; nucleotides outside the gene matches: 2. The CDR3 is 14 residues long.

The rearrangement joins TRBV6-5 to TRBJ2-2, with D perhaps matching TRBD2 (6 bases). Germline CDR1 MNHEY, CDR2 SVGAGI. V was pared by 6 bases and J by 1 base, with 12 bases between. CDR3 length: 15 residues. The CDR3 spells CASRMTRENTGELFF. The CDR3 DNA reads TGTGCCAGCAGGATGACTAGAGAGAACACCGGGGAGCTGTTTTTT.

The V gene is TRBV4-2, the J gene TRBJ2-7; the D gene is possibly TRBD1 (6 bases). This CDR3 is built from 17 residues. Trimming left V 0 bases short and J 3 bases short, with 18 bases between. CDR1 LGHNA and CDR2 YNFKEQ come from the germline V gene. CDR3 region: CASSQDDTSGTSYEQYF. The CDR3 DNA reads as TGTGCCAGCAGCCAAGACGACACCTCCGGGACAAGCTACGAGCAGTACTTC.

The chain joins TRBV6-5 to TRBJ1-5; D is unresolved. The germline CDR1 and CDR2 sequences are MNHEY and SVGAGI. CDR3 length equals 14 residues. The V gene lost 5 bases and the J gene lost 4 bases, with 12 bases spanning the gap. This CDR3 is CASSAGRTNQPQHF. The CDR3, as DNA: TGTGCCAGCAGTGCCGGACGGACGAATCAGCCCCAGCATTTT.

This clone was detected only once. The chain recombines TRBV5-1 with TRBJ2-2; 7 positions agree with TRBD1. This CDR3 has 14 residues. Trimming removed 4 bases from V and 3 bases from J; junction bases left unmatched: 3. Germline-derived CDR1 and CDR2 are SGHRS and YFSETQ. In nucleotides, the CDR3 is TGCGCCAGCAGCGTAGACAGGGACACCGGGGAGCTGTTTTTT. It encodes CASSVDRDTGELFF.

This chain links TRBV2 with TRBJ2-5; a weak D match, TRBD2 (6 bases). The CDR3 loop spans 15 amino acids. Deletions cut 5 bases from V and 4 bases from J, with 17 bases between. The germline CDR1 and CDR2 sequences are SNHLY and FYNNEI. The chain's CDR3 is CASSLAPTRTETQYF. Here the CDR3 DNA reads TGTGCCAGCAGTCTAGCGCCCACCCGGACAGAGACCCAGTACTTC.

The CDR3 nucleotides are TGCGCCAGCAGCCAAGCGGGACATAAGATAGATACGCAGTATTTT. As protein: CASSQAGHKIDTQYF. The V gene is TRBV4-1, the J gene TRBJ2-3; TRBD1 is a possible D gene (6 bases). The CDR3 is 15 residues long. Trimming cost V 1 base and J 5 bases, with 13 bases left between them. CDR1 and CDR2 from the germline V gene are MGHRA and YSYEKL.

The chain couples TRBV5-1 to TRBJ2-2, with D perhaps TRBD2 (5 bases). The CDR3 is made up of 15 amino acids. V dropped 7 bases and J dropped 0 bases, with 13 bases sitting between them. Germline V gene lookup returns CDR1 SGHRS and CDR2 YFSETQ. The CDR3 loop is CASVRDVTNTGELFF. The CDR3 DNA sequence: TGCGCCAGCGTACGGGATGTAACGAACACCGGGGAGCTGTTTTTT.

The chain links TRBV25-1 to TRBJ1-2; D gene ambiguous. Germline assignment: CDR1 MGHDK and CDR2 SYGVNS. V gave up 1 base and J gave up 2 bases, with 5 bases separating them. The CDR3 runs to 13 residues. CDR3 in DNA: TGTGCCAGCAGTGAATCGGAAAACTATGGCTACACCTTC. Protein sequence: CASSESENYGYTF.

The gene calls are TRBV18 and TRBJ2-4; D is unresolved. V lost 2 bases and J lost 6, with 8 bases in between. The CDR3 spans 13 residues. Germline V CDR1 and CDR2: KGHSH, LQKENI. The CDR3 region has the DNA TGTGCCAGCTCACCATCTTTGGGAAACATTCAGTACTTC. It translates to CASSPSLGNIQYF.

The rearrangement links TRBV9 to TRBJ1-3; D is possibly TRBD1 (5 bases). Germline CDR1 and CDR2: SGDLS and YYNGEE. V lost 3 bases and J 0 bases, leaving 10 bases between the germline ends. The CDR3 is 15 residues long. For the CDR3, the DNA is TGTGCCAGCAGCGCCGACAGTTACTCTGGAAACACCATATATTTT. It is translated as CASSADSYSGNTIYF.

The rearrangement uses TRBV7-2 and TRBJ1-2; TRBD1 might be the D (5 bases). Looked up from germline, CDR1 is SGHTA and CDR2 is FQGNSA. V dropped 0 bases and J dropped 0 bases, with 14 bases sitting between them. CDR3 size: 17 residues. The CDR3: CASSLAPLVTANYGYTF. CDR3 DNA: TGTGCCAGCAGCTTAGCCCCCCTCGTGACAGCTAACTATGGCTACACCTTC.

The chain recombines TRBV30 with TRBJ2-7; no clear D. The CDR3 spans 13 residues. The V gene lost 5 bases and the J gene lost 3 bases, with 14 bases spanning the gap. CDR1 GTSNPN and CDR2 SVGIG come from the germline V gene (reference sequence). CDR3 sequence (DNA): TGTGCCTGGGGGAAGGGTACCAACTACGAGCAGTACTTC. This encodes CAWGKGTNYEQYF.

This clone was observed a single time. The V and J genes are TRBV19 and TRBJ2-1; 8 bases map to TRBD2. CDR3 length equals 15 residues. V shed 0 bases, J shed 2 bases, and the junction held 0 bases outside the gene matches. Germline CDR1 and CDR2: LNHDA and SQIVND (reference sequence). In nucleotides, the CDR3 is TGTGCCAGTAGTATAGACGGGGGGGCCTACAATGAGCAGTTCTTC. Its translation: CASSIDGGAYNEQFF.

The chain employs TRBV6-6 and TRBJ2-1, with unresolved D. The germline V gene encodes CDR1 MNHNY and CDR2 SVGAGI (reference sequence). CDR3 length: 13 residues. V lost 7 bases and J lost 9, with 16 bases in between. The CDR3, as DNA: TGTGCCAGCATTTCTGGGGTGGGATCTGAGCAGTTCTTC. Its protein is CASISGVGSEQFF.

The chain recombines TRBV30 with TRBJ1-4, with D uncertain. V was clipped by 0 bases and J by 8 bases, with 13 bases between them. Germline CDR1 reads GTSNPN; CDR2 reads SVGIG (reference sequence). The CDR3 is 14 residues long. Written as DNA, the CDR3 is TGTGCCTGGAGTGTACGAGGCCCCAGCGAAAAACTGTTTTTT. Encoded protein: CAWSVRGPSEKLFF. The variable domain in full, with the rest retrieved from reference TRBV30 and TRBJ1-4, is SQTIHQWPATLVQPVGSPLSLECTVEGTSNPNLYWYRQAAGRGLQLLFYSVGIGQISSEVPQNLSASRPQDRQFILSSKKLLLSDSGFYLCAWSVRGPSEKLFFGSGTQLSVL.

This chain uses TRBV7-9 with TRBJ2-7, with 7 bases lining up with TRBD2. The V segment lost 8 bases and the J segment 4 bases; nucleotides outside the gene matches: 11. The CDR3 runs 14 residues. The V gene's germline CDR1 is SEHNR and CDR2 FQNEAQ (reference sequence). CDR3 sequence reads: CASGQRTRLYEQYF. The CDR3 region has the DNA TGTGCCAGCGGCCAAAGGACTAGATTATACGAGCAGTACTTC.

This chain uses TRBV25-1 with TRBJ2-6; no definite D call. Germline values: CDR1 MGHDK, CDR2 SYGVNS. Trimming took off 6 bases at V and 0 bases at J, with 12 bases between the two ends. The CDR3 runs to 16 residues. The CDR3 loop reads CASRGPQYSGANVLTF. CDR3 bases: TGTGCCAGCAGAGGGCCGCAATACTCTGGGGCCAACGTCCTGACTTTC.

V usage is TRBV7-8 and J usage is TRBJ1-5, with D hard to call. CDR3 length: 12 amino acids. Germline assignment: CDR1 SGHVS and CDR2 FQNEAQ. V was pared by 2 bases and J by 6 bases, with 5 bases between. The CDR3 DNA sequence: TGTGCCAGCAGCTTAACCGGTCAGCCCCAGCATTTT. Its translation is CASSLTGQPQHF.

The chain is built from TRBV6-8 and TRBJ2-7; D gene uncertain. This CDR3 contains 13 residues. The V end lost 9 bases, the J end lost 2 bases, and 14 bases lay between the germline ends. Germline CDR1 and CDR2: MNHGY and SAAAGT. The CDR3 region has the DNA TGTGCCAGGACGTCGTGGGCTCCCTACGAGCAGTACTTC. It codes for CARTSWAPYEQYF.

This chain uses TRBV25-1 with TRBJ1-4; TRBD1 aligns across 12 bases. The CDR3 is made up of 15 amino acids. Trimming took 7 bases from V and 8 from J; bases not matched to a gene: 8. The germline V gene has CDR1 MGHDK and CDR2 SYGVNS. The chain's CDR3 is CASTSSGTGGEKLFF. The CDR3, as DNA: TGTGCCAGCACTAGTTCTGGGACAGGGGGCGAAAAACTGTTTTTT.

The chain joins TRBV9 to TRBJ1-1; maybe TRBD1 (5 bases). The V end was cut by 7 bases, the J end by 1 base, with 17 bases between. The CDR3 is 15 amino acids. Germline V lookup: CDR1 SGDLS, CDR2 YYNGEE. The CDR3 nucleotides read TGTGCCAGCGCGGGGCCACAGGCTGAGAACACTGAAGCTTTCTTT. This translates into CASAGPQAENTEAFF.

The rearrangement uses TRBV9 and TRBJ1-1; 7 bases agree with TRBD1. Germline assignment: CDR1 SGDLS and CDR2 YYNGEE. Trimming at V came to 2 bases and at J to 5 bases, leaving 6 bases not matched to a gene. This CDR3 is built from 14 residues. DNA of the CDR3: TGTGCCAGCAGCGTTAACTCAGGGGGAACTGAAGCTTTCTTT. Encoded protein: CASSVNSGGTEAFF.

The rearrangement uses TRBV5-1 and TRBJ2-7; TRBD2 might be the D (6 bases). The germline CDR1 and CDR2 sequences are SGHRS and YFSETQ. Trimming cost V 5 bases and J 4 bases, with 13 bases left between them. CDR3 length: 13 residues. The CDR3 loop is CASRGGDRYEQYF. In nucleotides, the CDR3 is TGCGCCAGCAGGGGCGGGGATAGATACGAGCAGTACTTC. The complete variable domain, with remaining parts taken from reference TRBV5-1 and TRBJ2-7, reads KAGVTQTPRYLIKTRGQQVTLSCSPISGHRSVSWYQQTPGQGLQFLFEYFSETQRNKGNFPGRFSGRQFSNSRSEMNVSTLELGDSALYLCASRGGDRYEQYFGPGTRLTVT.

This chain joins TRBV5-1 and TRBJ2-5; 7 positions match TRBD1. J was trimmed by 1 base and V by 3 bases; bases with no gene match: 6. Germline V gives CDR1 SGHRS, CDR2 YFSETQ. The CDR3 spans 15 residues. The CDR3 region is CASSSQGVGQETQYF. As DNA, the CDR3 is TGCGCCAGCAGCTCCCAGGGGGTCGGCCAAGAGACCCAGTACTTC. Full variable domain (missing parts from reference TRBV5-1 and TRBJ2-5): KAGVTQTPRYLIKTRGQQVTLSCSPISGHRSVSWYQQTPGQGLQFLFEYFSETQRNKGNFPGRFSGRQFSNSRSEMNVSTLELGDSALYLCASSSQGVGQETQYFGPGTRLLVL.

This chain connects TRBV19 to TRBJ1-1, with D possibly matching TRBD1 (5 bases). The V end lost 5 bases, the J end lost 5 bases, and 18 bases lay between the germline ends. This CDR3 is built from 15 residues. From germline, CDR1 is LNHDA and CDR2 SQIVND (reference sequence). CDR3 nucleotide sequence: TGTGCCAGTAGTGACCGGTGGGGGGTGTGGACTGAAGCTTTCTTT. It translates to CASSDRWGVWTEAFF.